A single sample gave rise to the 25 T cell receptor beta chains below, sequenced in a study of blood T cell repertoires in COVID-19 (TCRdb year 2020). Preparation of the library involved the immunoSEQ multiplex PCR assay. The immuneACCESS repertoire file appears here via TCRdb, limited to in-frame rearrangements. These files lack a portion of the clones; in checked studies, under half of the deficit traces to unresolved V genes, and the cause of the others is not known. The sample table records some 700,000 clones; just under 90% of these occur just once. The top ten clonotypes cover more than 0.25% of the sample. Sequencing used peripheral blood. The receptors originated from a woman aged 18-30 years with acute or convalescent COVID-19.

For the CDR3, the DNA is TGTGCCACCAGTGATTTGACCAGGGACTATGGCTACACCTTC. Translated, it gives CATSDLTRDYGYTF. The rearrangement joins TRBV24-1 to TRBJ1-2; possible D gene TRBD1, 5 bases. The germline V gene has CDR1 KGHDR and CDR2 SFDVKD. V was clipped by 0 bases and J by 3 bases, with 7 bases between them. The CDR3 extends over 14 amino acids.

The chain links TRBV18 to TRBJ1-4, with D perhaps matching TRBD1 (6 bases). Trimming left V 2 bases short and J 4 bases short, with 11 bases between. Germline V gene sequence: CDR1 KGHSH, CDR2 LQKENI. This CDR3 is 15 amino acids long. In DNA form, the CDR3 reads TGTGCCAGCTCACCAGAGACAGGAGTTAATGAAAAACTGTTTTTT. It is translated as CASSPETGVNEKLFF.

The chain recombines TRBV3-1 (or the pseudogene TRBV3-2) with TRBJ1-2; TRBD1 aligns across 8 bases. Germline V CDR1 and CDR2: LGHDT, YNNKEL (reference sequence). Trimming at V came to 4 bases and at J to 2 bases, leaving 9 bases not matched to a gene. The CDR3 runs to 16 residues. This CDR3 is CASSPKGTGENYGYTF. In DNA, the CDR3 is TGTGCCAGCAGCCCTAAAGGGACAGGAGAAAACTATGGCTACACCTTC.

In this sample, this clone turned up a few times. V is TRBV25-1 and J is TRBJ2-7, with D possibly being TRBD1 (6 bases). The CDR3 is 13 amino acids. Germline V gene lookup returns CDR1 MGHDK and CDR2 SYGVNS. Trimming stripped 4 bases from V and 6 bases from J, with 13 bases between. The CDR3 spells CASSGTVYSEQYF. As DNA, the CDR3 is TGTGCCAGCAGTGGGACAGTGTATAGCGAGCAGTACTTC.

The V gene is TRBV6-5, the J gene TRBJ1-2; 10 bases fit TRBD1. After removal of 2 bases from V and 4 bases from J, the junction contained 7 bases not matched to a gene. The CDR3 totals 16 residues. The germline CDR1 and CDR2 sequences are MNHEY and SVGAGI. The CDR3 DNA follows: TGTGCCAGCAGTTACGCCGACAGGGGGCTTGGCTATGGCTACACCTTC. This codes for CASSYADRGLGYGYTF.

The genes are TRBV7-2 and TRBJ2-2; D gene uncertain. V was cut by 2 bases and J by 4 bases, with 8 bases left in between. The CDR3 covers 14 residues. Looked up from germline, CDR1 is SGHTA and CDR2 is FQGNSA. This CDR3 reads CASSLTQVTGELFF. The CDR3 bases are TGTGCCAGCAGCTTAACACAAGTCACCGGGGAGCTGTTTTTT.

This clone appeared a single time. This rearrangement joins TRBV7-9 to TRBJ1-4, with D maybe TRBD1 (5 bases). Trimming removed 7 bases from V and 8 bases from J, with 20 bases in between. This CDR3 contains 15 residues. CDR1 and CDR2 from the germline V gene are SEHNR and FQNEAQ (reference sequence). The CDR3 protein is CASTRVAGRREKLFF. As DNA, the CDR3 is TGTGCCAGCACCCGAGTGGCAGGGAGGAGAGAAAAACTGTTTTTT.

CDR3 residues: CASSSGMDTQYF. In DNA, the CDR3 is TGTGCCAGCAGCTCAGGCATGGATACGCAGTATTTT. This chain links TRBV11-2 with TRBJ2-3; D is unresolved. Germline V lookup: CDR1 SGHAT, CDR2 FQNNGV. Trimming took 4 bases from V and 6 from J, leaving 8 bases between them. CDR3 length equals 12 residues. The whole variable domain, filled in from reference TRBV11-2 and TRBJ2-3, reads EAGVAQSPRYKIIEKRQSVAFWCNPISGHATLYWYQQILGQGPKLLIQFQNNGVVDDSQLPKDRFSAERLKGVDSTLKIQPAKLEDSAVYLCASSSGMDTQYFGPGTRLTVL.

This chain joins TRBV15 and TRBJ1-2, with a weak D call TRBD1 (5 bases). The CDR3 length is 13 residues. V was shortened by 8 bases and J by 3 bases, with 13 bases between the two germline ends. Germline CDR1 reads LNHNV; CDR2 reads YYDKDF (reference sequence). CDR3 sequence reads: CATSPSGDYGYTF. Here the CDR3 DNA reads TGTGCCACCTCCCCGTCGGGGGACTATGGCTACACCTTC.

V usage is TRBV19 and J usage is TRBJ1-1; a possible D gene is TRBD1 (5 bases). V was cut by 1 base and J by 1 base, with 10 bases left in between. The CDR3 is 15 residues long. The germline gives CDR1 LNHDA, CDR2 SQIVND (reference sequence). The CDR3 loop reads CASSIGKTANTEAFF. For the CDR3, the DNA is TGTGCCAGTAGTATAGGCAAGACAGCGAACACTGAAGCTTTCTTT. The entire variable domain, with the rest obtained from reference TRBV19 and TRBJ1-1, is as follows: DGGITQSPKYLFRKEGQNVTLSCEQNLNHDAMYWYRQDPGQGLRLIYYSQIVNDFQKGDIAEGYSVSREKKESFPLTVTSAQKNPTAFYLCASSIGKTANTEAFFGQGTRLTVV.

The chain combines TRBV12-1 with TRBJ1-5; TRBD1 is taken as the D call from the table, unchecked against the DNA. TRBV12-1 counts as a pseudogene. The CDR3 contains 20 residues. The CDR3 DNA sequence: TGTGCCAGCAGCTTCCCGGGACTGGACAGGGAAGTAGGTAGCAATCAGCCCCAGCATTTT. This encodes CASSFPGLDREVGSNQPQHF.

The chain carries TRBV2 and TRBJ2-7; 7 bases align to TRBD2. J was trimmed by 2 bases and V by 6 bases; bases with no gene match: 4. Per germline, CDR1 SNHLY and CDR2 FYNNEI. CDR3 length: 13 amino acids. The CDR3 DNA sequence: TGTGCCAGCAGAGACGGGAGGACCTACGAGCAGTACTTC. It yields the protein CASRDGRTYEQYF.

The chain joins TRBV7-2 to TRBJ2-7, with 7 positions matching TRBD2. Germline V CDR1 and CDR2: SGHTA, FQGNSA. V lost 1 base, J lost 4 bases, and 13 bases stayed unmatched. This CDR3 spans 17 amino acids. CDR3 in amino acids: CASSLGAGSGGRYEQYF. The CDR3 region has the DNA TGTGCCAGCAGCTTAGGGGCAGGCTCGGGGGGAAGGTACGAGCAGTACTTC.

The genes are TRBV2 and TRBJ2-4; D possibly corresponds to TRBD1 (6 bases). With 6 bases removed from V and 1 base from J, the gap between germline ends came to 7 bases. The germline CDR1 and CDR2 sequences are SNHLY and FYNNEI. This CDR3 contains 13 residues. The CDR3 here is CASRGQAKNIQYF. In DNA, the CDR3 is TGTGCCAGCAGAGGACAGGCCAAAAACATTCAGTACTTC.

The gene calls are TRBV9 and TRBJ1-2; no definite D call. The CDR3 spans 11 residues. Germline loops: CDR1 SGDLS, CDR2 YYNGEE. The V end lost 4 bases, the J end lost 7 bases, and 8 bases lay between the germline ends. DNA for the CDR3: TGTGCCAGCAGCACTGGTGTTGGCTACACCTTC. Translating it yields CASSTGVGYTF.

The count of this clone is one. Here the CDR3 DNA reads TGTGCCAGCAGTCCTCTCGTCAGCGGGGGGGCAGTTGCCGGGGAGCTGTTTTTT. This gives the protein CASSPLVSGGAVAGELFF. The rearrangement joins TRBV27 to TRBJ2-2; 10 nucleotides line up with TRBD2. CDR3 length: 18 residues. The germline CDR1 and CDR2 sequences are MNHEY and SMNVEV (reference sequence). With 5 bases clipped from V and 6 bases from J, the junction kept 15 bases outside the gene matches.

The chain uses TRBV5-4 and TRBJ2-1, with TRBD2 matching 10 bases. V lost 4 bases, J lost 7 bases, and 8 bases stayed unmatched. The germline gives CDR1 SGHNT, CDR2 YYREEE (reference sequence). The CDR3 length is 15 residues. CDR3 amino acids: CASSPSGGAGNEQFF. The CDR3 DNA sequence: TGTGCCAGCAGCCCAAGCGGGGGGGCAGGAAATGAGCAGTTCTTC.

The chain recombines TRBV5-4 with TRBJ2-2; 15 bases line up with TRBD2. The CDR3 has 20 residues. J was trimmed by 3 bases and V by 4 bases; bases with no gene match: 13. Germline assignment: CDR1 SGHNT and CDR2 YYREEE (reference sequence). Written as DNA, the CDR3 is TGTGCCAGCAGCATCGATTTAACGGGACTAGCGGGGGGATACACCGGGGAGCTGTTTTTT. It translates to CASSIDLTGLAGGYTGELFF.

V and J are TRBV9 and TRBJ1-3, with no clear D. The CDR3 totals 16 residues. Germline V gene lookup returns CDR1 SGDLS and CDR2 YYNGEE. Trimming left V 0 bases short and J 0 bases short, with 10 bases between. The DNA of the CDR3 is TGTGCCAGCAGCGTAGGTCAGGTCTACTCTGGAAACACCATATATTTT. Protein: CASSVGQVYSGNTIYF.

CDR3 sequence: CASTYSGRTEAFF. DNA for the CDR3: TGTGCCAGCACCTACTCGGGGAGGACTGAAGCTTTCTTT. The rearrangement links TRBV6-5 to TRBJ1-1; D gene ambiguous. The germline V gene encodes CDR1 MNHEY and CDR2 SVGAGI. The CDR3 runs 13 residues. V shed 7 bases and J shed 5 bases, with 14 bases lying between them.

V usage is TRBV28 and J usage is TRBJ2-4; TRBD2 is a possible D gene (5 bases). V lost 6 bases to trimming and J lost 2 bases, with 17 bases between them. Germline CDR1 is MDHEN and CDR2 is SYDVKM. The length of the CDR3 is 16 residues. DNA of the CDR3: TGTGCCAGCAGCCTTAGAGGAAGCGGACCCAAAAACATTCAGTACTTC. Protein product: CASSLRGSGPKNIQYF.

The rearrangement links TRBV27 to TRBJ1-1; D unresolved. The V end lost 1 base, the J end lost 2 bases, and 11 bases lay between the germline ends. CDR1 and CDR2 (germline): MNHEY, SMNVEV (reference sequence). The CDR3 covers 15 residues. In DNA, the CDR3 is TGTGCCAGCAGTTTATACGCGGAAAGCAACACTGAAGCTTTCTTT. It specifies CASSLYAESNTEAFF.

The CDR3 spells CASSFSTGEKLNTIYF. As DNA, the CDR3 is TGCGCCAGCAGCTTTAGCACAGGGGAGAAACTAAACACCATATATTTT. The chain uses TRBV5-1 and TRBJ1-3; TRBD1 matches 7 bases. The V and J ends lost 2 bases and 6 bases, in that order; junction bases with no gene match: 11. Germline values: CDR1 SGHRS, CDR2 YFSETQ. The CDR3 has 16 residues.

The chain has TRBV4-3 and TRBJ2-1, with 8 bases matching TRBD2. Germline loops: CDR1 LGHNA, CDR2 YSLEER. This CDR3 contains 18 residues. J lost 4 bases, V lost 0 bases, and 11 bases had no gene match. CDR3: CASSQDPISGATYNEQFF. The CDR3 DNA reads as TGCGCCAGCAGCCAAGATCCCATTAGCGGGGCTACTTACAATGAGCAGTTCTTC.

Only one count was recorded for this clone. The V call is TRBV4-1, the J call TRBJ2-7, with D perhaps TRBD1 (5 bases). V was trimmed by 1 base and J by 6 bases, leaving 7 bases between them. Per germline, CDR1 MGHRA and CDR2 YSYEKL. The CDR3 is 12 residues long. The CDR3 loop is CASSQVGLEQYF. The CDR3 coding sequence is TGCGCCAGCAGCCAAGTGGGGCTCGAGCAGTACTTC.